Listed below are T cell receptor beta chains from one sample, sequenced in a study of siplizumab effects on memory and regulatory T cells. Here immunoSEQ multiplex PCR was the method, and the copy in TCRdb shows in-frame clones only, minus some. The sample includes approximately 120,000 clones, around 92% seen only once; the top ten take roughly 0.75%. Sequencing used Tregs sorted from blood. Receptor source: a human donor in good health. Each CDR3 is given without its conserved first and last residue. The order of the fields is V gene, CDR3 protein.

>TRBV6-5
ASSNQAAKYT
>TRBV7-2
ASSPEWAGGTEAF
>TRBV7-3
ASSAGPRETQY
>TRBV20-1
SALSYTEAF
>TRBV7-9
ASRDRGVGNTEAF
>TRBV6-1
ASSPRGSGRRPQH
>TRBV7-8
ASTKAGGPYNEQF
>TRBV5-1
ASSLARLGALRDEQF
>TRBV6-5
ASSYGLGGGNEQF
>TRBV19
ASSPETRRGREQF
>TRBV6-6
ASSWGGLTVDSPLH
>TRBV2
ASREQGGGPQH
>TRBV30
AWSVRDRNTEAF
>TRBV28
ASSFPGAGRDGYT
>TRBV7-3
ASSLSESGTQY
>TRBV6-5
ASPGTNEQY
>TRBV27
ASSPGQAYEQY
>TRBV4-1
ASSLATDSGANVLT
>TRBV4-1
ASRGYNEQF
>TRBV29-1
SVGTGAGNTIY
>TRBV7-9
ASSPTAAYEQY
>TRBV5-1
ASSNSQETQY
>TRBV19
ASSEAGDTQY
>TRBV7-3
ASSPGLANDPF
>TRBV2
ASRRRGNTEAF
>TRBV9
ASSVGDLTDTQY
>TRBV28
ASSPPGRSYGYT
>TRBV6-1
ASRSPFAQH
>TRBV6-5
ASSRGLAGEQF
>TRBV6-5
ASSYSDREFSPQH
>TRBV19
ASRPAPGIGELF
>TRBV7-6
ASSLTAEPNTEAF
>TRBV19
ASSTGTGTIYEKLF
>TRBV5-5
ASSLKRGQGEGYGYT
>TRBV5-1
ASSLGLRTDTQY
>TRBV6-1
ASSDGQVEKLF
>TRBV6-5
ASSSLTATNEKLF
>TRBV9
ASSGDISTDTQY
>TRBV6-6
ASSPRDRGGHEQY
>TRBV7-3
ASSLTRLAGAYNEQF
>TRBV5-1
ASSATFGQPGDTIY
>TRBV6-6
ASNEGQGSYHEQY
>TRBV21-1
APERDRPHDNEQF
>TRBV6-1
ASSVAYNEQF
>TRBV6-6
ASSYFGTGSEQY
>TRBV18
ASSPPLGQGPRETQY
>TRBV9
ASSVGPGGYTDTQY
>TRBV5-1
ASSLDGGGPSETQY
>TRBV7-2
GSGSGAKYNEQF
>TRBV5-1
ASSWDWQGGFGNTEAF
>TRBV5-6
ASSRRDRGFVNQPQH
>TRBV6-1
ASIDRIGTEAF